Reported below is one T cell receptor beta chain. Its target is not known. Described time point: week 11, during vaccination. In every dose of vaccine, 300 ug of mutant IDH1 20-mer peptide was given alongside topical imiquimod. These data are taken from a study of a mutant IDH1 vaccine in newly diagnosed glioma. Using immunoSEQ multiplex PCR, the repertoire was profiled, and TCRdb retains in-frame clones only, with some absent. Among approximately 24,000 clones listed, 70% to 80% were seen once. Sequencing used PBMCs, obtained from a glioma patient whose treatment included an IDH1 peptide vaccine. The receptor comes from a woman aged 18-30 years with glioma.

In DNA, the CDR3 is TGTGCCAGCAGTGAAGGGCAGACCGTGAACACTGAAGCTTTCTTT. Amino acids: CASSEGQTVNTEAFF. This chain links TRBV2 with TRBJ1-1; no firm D call. The CDR3 runs to 15 residues. Trimming cost V 1 base and J 0 bases, with 9 bases left between them. The V gene's germline CDR1 is SNHLY and CDR2 FYNNEI. Complete variable domain (other parts from reference TRBV2 and TRBJ1-1): EPEVTQTPSHQVTQMGQEVILRCVPISNHLYFYWYRQILGQKVEFLVSFYNNEISEKSEIFDDQFSVERPDGSNFTLKIRSTKLEDSAMYFCASSEGQTVNTEAFFGQGTRLTVV.